This record covers a single T cell receptor (beta chain). Sequenced by immunoSEQ multiplex PCR; TCRdb stores in-frame clones only, minus some. Of roughly 20,000 clones listed, 95% to 99% are singletons. The entry originates in a study of T cells after posttransplantation cyclophosphamide. Germline CDR1 WNHNN, CDR2 SYGVQD (reference sequence). The CDR3 totals 12 residues. The V and J ends lost 2 bases and 10 bases respectively, with 9 bases between them. The chain is built from TRBV10-1 and TRBJ2-1, with D perhaps TRBD2 (5 bases). The specimen was naive CD8+ T cells sorted from PBMCs. The clonotype originates from a man in his forties or fifties in good health, CMV-negative, and a related stem cell transplant donor. The CDR3 sequence: CASSEGGLEQFF. The DNA of the CDR3 is TGCGCCAGCAGTGAGGGCGGGCTGGAGCAGTTCTTC.